This TCR beta chain derives from a study of CD8 T cells in Susac syndrome (dated by TCRdb to between 2018 and 2020). Study-wide context: Of the Susac syndrome patients who were sequenced, 5 or 6 had clinically active disease and eight were in clinical remission. At blood withdrawal, Susac syndrome patients were either therapy-naive, taking corticosteroids (in some cases with IVIg as well), or taking IVIg alone. Whether CD8+ T cell activation and differentiation in Susac syndrome was antigen driven was tested using repertoire sequencing. Paper-wide results and their limitations: In patients with Susac syndrome, the CD4+ T cell repertoire showed no detectable clonal expansion. The study acknowledged that relatively few individuals were included in the TCR sequencing and HLA analysis.

This clonotype came up a few times. Its binding antigen is unknown. Per-base qualities were not stored, and no clone one base away is much larger. RNA was extracted using the RNeasy kit, and roughly 0.5 to 1 microgram was reverse transcribed with random hexamers. The immunoSEQ multiplex PCR assay, which covers 54 Vbeta and 13 Jbeta segments, was used to amplify TCR beta CDR3 regions. PCR amplification bias was corrected by using a synthetic template baseline for primer optimization and computational correction. Per the original workflow: Only productive sequences were kept, with reads annotated to V, D and J genes according to IMGT and analyzed in immunoSEQ Analyzer. Clonality was calculated as one minus the Shannon entropy normalized by log2 of the number of productive unique sequences. For each patient and control, public and private clones were evaluated among the 100 most prevalent clones. A clone was defined as Susac-specific if it was absent from the healthy and MS cohorts, from some 1,100 published viral clones and from other ImmuneACCESS disease sequences. TCRdb itself trimmed the public reads at Q25 with fastp, ran MiXCR and retained productive beta chains. Entries are consolidated by CDR3 protein sequence, retaining the most common genes and DNA. The V and J calls shown here were made by TCRdb, not taken from the authors' results. The sample table lists roughly 140,000 distinct CDR3 sequences, around 96% of them with a count of one. The top ten hold around 0.15% of the sample.

High-throughput TCR beta sequencing profiled peripheral blood CD8+ and CD4+ T cells from healthy donors, Susac syndrome patients and multiple sclerosis patients. Susac syndrome patients met recently defined diagnostic criteria for definite or probable disease. Bulk CD8+ and CD4+ T cells were purified by magnetic negative isolation, whereas CD8+ TEMRA cells were enriched by FACS. Blood was collected in EDTA tubes and processed within 24 hours, with PBMCs isolated through density gradient centrifugation. PBMCs destined for TCR sequencing were cryopreserved in liquid nitrogen and later thawed in a 37 °C water bath. The sorted or isolated CD4+, CD8+ and CD8+ TEMRA cells had a purity of 90% or higher. CDR1 and CDR2 (SGHVS, FNYEAQ) derive from the germline V gene. V lost 1 base and J lost 7 bases; the stretch between them is 11 bases long. Including cysteine and phenylalanine, the CDR3 has 13 amino acids. The CDR3 DNA has 39 bases and is translated from base 1.

The sequence was collected from a human donor with Susac syndrome. Recombination linked TRBV7-6 to TRBJ2-7, and possibly TRBD2, on 5 matching bases. The specimen sequenced was CD4+ T cells from PBMCs. The CDR3 region reads CASSLDLGEEQYF. The DNA sequence reads TGTGCCAGCAGCTTAGACCTCGGGGAAGAGCAGTACTTC.